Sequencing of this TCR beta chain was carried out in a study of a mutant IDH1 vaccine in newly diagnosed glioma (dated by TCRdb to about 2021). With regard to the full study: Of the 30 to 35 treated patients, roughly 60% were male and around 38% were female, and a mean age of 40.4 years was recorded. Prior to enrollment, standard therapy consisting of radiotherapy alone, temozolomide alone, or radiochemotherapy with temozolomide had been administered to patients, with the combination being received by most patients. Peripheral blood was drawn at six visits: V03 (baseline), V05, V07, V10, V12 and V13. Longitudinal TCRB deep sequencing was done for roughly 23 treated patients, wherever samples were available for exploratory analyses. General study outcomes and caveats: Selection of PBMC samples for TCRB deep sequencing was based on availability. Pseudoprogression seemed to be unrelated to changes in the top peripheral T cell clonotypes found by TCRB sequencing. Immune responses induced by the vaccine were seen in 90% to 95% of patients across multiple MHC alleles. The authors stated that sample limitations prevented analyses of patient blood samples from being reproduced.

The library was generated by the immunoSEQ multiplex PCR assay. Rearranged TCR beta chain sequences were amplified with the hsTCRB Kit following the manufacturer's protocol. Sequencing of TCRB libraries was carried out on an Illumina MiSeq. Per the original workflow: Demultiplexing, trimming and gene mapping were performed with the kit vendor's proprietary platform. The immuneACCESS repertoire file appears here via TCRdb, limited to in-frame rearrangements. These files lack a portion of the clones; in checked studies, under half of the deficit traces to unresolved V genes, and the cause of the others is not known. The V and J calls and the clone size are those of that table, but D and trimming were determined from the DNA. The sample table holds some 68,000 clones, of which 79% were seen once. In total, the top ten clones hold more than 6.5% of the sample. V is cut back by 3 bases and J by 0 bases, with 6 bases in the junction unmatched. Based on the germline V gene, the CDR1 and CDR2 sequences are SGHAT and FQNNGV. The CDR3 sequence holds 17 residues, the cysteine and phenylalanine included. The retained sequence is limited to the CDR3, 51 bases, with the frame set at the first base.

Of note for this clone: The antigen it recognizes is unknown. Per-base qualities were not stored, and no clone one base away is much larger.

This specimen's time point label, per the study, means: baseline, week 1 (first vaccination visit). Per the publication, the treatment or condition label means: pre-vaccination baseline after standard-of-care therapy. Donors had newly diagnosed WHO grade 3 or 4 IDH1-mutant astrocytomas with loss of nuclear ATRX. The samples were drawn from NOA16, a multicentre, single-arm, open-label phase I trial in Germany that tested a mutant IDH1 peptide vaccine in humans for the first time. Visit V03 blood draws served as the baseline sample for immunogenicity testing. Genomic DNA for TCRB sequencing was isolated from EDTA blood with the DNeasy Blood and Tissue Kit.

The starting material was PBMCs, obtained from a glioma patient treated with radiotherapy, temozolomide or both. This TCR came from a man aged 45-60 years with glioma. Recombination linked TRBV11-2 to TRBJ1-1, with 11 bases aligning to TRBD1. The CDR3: CASSFGTGGILNTEAFF. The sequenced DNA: TGTGCCAGCAGCTTCGGGACAGGGGGGATATTGAACACTGAAGCTTTCTTT.